This TCR beta chain originates from a study of T cells after yellow fever vaccination. Germline CDR1 is MGHRA and CDR2 is YSYEKL. There are 15 residues in the CDR3. Trimming took off 1 base at V and 7 bases at J, with 11 bases between the two ends. TCRdb re-called the 5' RACE reads with MiXCR, one entry per CDR3 protein. The sample gives about 120,000 distinct CDR3 sequences, roughly 10% of which show up once; almost 40% is in the top ten. This clonotype has just a few counts. The V call is TRBV4-1, the J call TRBJ1-6; tentatively, D is TRBD1 (6 bases). This receptor was taken from a man between 18 and 35 years old who received the YFV17D yellow fever vaccine. The material was CD8+ T cells sorted from PBMCs, obtained on the day of the yellow fever booster vaccination. In DNA, the CDR3 is TGCGCCAGCAGCCAAGGGGGGCGGTGGAATTCACCCCTCCACTTT. Its protein is CASSQGGRWNSPLHF.